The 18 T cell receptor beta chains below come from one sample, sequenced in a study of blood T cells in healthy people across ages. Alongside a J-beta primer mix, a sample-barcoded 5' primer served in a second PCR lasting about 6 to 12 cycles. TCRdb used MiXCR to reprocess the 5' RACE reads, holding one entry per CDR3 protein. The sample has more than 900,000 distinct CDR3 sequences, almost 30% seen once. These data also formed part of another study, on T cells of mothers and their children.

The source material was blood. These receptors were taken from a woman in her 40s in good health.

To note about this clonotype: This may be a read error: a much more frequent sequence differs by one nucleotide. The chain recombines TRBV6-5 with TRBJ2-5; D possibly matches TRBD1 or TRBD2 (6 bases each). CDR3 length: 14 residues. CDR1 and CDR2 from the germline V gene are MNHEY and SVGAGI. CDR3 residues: CASSFGGLQEAQYF. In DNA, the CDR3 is TGTGCCAGCAGTTTCGGGGGCTTACAAGAGGCCCAGTACTTC.

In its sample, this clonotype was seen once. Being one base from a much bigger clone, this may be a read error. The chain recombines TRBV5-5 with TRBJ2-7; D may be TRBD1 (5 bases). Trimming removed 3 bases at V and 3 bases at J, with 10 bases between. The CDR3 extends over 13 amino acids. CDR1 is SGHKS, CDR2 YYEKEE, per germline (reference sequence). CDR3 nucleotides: TGTGCCAGCAGCTATGAACAGGACTACGAGCAGTACTTC. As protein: CASSYEQDYEQYF.

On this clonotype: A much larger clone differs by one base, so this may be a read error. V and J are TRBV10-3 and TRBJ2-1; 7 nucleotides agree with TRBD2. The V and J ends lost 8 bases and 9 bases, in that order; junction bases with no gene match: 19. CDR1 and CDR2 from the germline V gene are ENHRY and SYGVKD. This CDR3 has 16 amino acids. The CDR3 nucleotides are TGTGCCATCTGGGGAGGGTATGATACGCCGGCCGGTGAGCAGTTCTTC. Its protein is CAIWGGYDTPAGEQFF.

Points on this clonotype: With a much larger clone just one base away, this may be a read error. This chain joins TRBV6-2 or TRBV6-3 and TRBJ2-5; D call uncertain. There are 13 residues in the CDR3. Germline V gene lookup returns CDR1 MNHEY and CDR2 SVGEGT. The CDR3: CASRPQVQETLYF. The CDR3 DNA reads TGTGCCAGCCGACCTCAAGTCCAAGAGACCCTGTACTTC.

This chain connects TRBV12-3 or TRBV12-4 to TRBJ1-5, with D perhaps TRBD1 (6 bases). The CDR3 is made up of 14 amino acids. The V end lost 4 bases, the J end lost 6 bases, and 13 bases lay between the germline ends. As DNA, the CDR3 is TGTGCCAGCAGTTCCATGAGGGGGAGTCAGCCCCAGCATTTT. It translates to CASSSMRGSQPQHF.

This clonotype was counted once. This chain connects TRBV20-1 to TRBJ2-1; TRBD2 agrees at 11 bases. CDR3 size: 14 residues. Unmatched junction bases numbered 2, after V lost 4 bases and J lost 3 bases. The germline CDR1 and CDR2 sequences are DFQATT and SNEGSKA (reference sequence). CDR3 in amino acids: CSAMGLADYNEQFF. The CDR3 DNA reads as TGCAGTGCTATGGGACTAGCGGACTACAATGAGCAGTTCTTC.

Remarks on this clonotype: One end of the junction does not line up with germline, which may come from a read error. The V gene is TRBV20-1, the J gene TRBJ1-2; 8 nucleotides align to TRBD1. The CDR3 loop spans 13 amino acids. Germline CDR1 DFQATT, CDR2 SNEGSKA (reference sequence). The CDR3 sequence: CSAQRQGSYGYTF. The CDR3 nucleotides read TGCAGTGCTCAAAGACAGGGGAGCTATGGCTATACCTTC.

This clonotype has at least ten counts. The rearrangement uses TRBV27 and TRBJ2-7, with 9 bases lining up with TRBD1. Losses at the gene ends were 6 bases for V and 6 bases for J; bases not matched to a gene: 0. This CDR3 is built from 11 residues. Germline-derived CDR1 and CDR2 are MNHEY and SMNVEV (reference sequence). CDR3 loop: CASRTGGEQYF. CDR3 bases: TGTGCCAGCAGGACAGGGGGCGAGCAGTACTTC.

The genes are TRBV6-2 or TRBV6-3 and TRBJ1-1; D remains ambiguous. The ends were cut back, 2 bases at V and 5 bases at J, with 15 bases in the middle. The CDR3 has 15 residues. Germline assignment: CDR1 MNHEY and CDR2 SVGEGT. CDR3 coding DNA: TGTGCCAGCAGTTACGGGCCAATGGGTAAAACTGAAGCTTTCTTT. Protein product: CASSYGPMGKTEAFF.

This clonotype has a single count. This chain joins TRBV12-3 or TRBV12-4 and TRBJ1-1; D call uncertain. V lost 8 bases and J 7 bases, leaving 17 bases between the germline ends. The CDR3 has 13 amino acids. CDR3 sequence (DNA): TGTGCCAGCGGAACCTCGGTTGAGGGTGAAGCTTTCTTT. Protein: CASGTSVEGEAFF.

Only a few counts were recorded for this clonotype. CDR3 in amino acids: CASSLGSGGRYNEQFF. CDR3 in DNA: TGTGCCAGCAGCTTGGGATCAGGCGGGCGGTACAATGAGCAGTTCTTC. The J gene is TRBJ2-1, the V gene TRBV13; possible D gene TRBD2, 5 bases. The CDR3 loop spans 16 amino acids. CDR1 and CDR2 from the germline V gene are PRHDT and FYEKMQ (reference sequence). V shed 3 bases and J shed 4 bases, with 16 bases lying between them.

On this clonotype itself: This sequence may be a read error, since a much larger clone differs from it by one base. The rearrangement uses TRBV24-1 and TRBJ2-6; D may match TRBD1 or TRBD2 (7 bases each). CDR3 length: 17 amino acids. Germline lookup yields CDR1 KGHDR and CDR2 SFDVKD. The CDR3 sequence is CATMSGGLSSGANVPTF. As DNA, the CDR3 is TGTGCCACCATGTCAGGGGGACTAAGCTCTGGGGCCAACGTCCCGACTTTC.

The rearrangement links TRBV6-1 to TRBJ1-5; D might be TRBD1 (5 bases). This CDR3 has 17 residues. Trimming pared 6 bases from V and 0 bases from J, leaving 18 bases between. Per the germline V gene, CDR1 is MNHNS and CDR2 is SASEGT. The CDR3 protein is CASRTDGNSYSNQPQHF. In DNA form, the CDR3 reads TGTGCCAGCAGGACAGACGGTAACTCATATAGCAATCAGCCCCAGCATTTT.

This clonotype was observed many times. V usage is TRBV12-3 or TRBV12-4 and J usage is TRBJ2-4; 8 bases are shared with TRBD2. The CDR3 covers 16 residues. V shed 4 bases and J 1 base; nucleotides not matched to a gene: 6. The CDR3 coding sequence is TGTGCCAGCAGTTCCCGGACTAGCCAGGCCAAAAACATTCAGTACTTC. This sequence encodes CASSSRTSQAKNIQYF.

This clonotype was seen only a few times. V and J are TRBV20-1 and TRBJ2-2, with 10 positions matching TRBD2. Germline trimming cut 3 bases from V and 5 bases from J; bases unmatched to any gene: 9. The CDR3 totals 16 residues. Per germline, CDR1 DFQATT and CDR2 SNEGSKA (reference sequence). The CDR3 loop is CSARASGGPGTGELFF. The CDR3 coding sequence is TGCAGTGCTAGGGCTAGCGGGGGCCCCGGGACCGGGGAGCTGTTTTTT.

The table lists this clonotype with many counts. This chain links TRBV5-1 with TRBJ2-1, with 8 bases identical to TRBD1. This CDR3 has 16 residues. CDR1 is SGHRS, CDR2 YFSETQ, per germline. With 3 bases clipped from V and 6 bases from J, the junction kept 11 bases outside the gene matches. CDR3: CASSYRAVDRGNEQFF. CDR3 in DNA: TGCGCCAGCAGCTACAGAGCCGTTGACAGGGGCAATGAGCAGTTCTTC. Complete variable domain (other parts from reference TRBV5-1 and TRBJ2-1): KAGVTQTPRYLIKTRGQQVTLSCSPISGHRSVSWYQQTPGQGLQFLFEYFSETQRNKGNFPGRFSGRQFSNSRSEMNVSTLELGDSALYLCASSYRAVDRGNEQFFGPGTRLTVL.

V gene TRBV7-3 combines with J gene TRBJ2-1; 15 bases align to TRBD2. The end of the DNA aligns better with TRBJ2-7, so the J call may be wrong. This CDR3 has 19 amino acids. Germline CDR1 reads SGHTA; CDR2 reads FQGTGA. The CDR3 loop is CASSWEPGLAGGQYNEQYF. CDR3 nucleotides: TGTGCCAGCAGCTGGGAACCGGGACTAGCGGGGGGACAGTACAATGAGCAGTACTTC.

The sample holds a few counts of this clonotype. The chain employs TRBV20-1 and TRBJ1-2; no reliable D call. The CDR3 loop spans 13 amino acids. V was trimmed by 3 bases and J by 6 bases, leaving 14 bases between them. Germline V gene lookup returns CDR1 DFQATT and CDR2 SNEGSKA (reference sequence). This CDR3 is CSARLSGRDGYTF. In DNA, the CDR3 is TGCAGTGCTAGGCTCTCCGGACGGGATGGCTACACCTTC.